This T cell receptor beta chain was captured in a study of T cell repertoires in cytomegalovirus infection. Study-level results: Pooled public TCR beta family frequency picked out CMV carriers with the relevant HLA.

The V end was cut by 6 bases, the J end by 1 base, with 6 bases between. This CDR3 spans 12 amino acids. Germline V gives CDR1 MNHEY, CDR2 SVGAGI. TCRdb independently ran MiXCR on the reads; one entry per CDR3 protein. The table has fewer than 400,000 distinct CDR3 sequences, 15% to 20% seen once; the top ten hold roughly 8.7%. This clonotype was picked up many times. The antigen is undetermined. The sequenced sample consisted of PBMCs. This clonotype originated in a human donor in good health (CMV status not recorded). Some clones in this sample may be carry-over from other donors' samples. The gene calls are TRBV6-5 and TRBJ1-1; D is possibly TRBD1 (5 bases). CDR3 coding DNA: TGTGCCAGCAGGAGGGGGAACACTGAAGCTTTCTTT. Its protein product is CASRRGNTEAFF.